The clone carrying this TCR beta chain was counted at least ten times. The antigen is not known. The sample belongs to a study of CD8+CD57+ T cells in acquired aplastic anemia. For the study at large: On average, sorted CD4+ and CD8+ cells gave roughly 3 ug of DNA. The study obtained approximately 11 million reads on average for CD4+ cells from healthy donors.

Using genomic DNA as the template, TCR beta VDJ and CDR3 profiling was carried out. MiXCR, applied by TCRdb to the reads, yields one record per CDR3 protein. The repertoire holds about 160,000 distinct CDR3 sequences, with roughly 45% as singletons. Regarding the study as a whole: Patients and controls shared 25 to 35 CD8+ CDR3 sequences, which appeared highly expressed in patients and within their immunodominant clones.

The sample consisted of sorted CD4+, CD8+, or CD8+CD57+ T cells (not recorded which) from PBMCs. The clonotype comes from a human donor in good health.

CDR3 sequence (DNA): TGTGCCAGCAGTTACTCGATAGGGGAGGCTTTCTTT. This gives the protein CASSYSIGEAFF. The chain employs TRBV6-2 or TRBV6-3 and TRBJ1-1; a weak D match, TRBD1 (5 bases). Germline assignment: CDR1 MNHEY and CDR2 SVGEGT. V was shortened by 0 bases and J by 11 bases, with 10 bases between the two germline ends. The CDR3 contains 12 residues.